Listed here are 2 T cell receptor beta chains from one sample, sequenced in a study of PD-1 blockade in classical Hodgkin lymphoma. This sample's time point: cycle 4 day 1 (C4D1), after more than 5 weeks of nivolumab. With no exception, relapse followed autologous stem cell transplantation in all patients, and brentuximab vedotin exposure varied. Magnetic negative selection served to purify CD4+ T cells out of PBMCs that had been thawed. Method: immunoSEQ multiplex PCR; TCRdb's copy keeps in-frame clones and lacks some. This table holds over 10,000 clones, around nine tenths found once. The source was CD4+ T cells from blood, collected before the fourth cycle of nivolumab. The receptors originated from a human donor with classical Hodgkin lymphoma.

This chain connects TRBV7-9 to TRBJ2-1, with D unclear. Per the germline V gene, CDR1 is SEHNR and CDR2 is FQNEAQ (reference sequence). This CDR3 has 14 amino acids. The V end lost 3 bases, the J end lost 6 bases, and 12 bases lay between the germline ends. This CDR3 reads CASSFQYRTNEQFF. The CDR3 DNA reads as TGTGCCAGCAGCTTTCAGTACCGAACCAATGAGCAGTTCTTC.

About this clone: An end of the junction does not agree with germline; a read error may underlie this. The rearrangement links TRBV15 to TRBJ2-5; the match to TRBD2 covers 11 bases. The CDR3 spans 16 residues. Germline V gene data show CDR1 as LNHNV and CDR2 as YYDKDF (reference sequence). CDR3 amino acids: CATSRDTGLAGYPRNF. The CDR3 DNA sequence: TGTGCCACCAGCAGAGATACTGGACTAGCGGGCTACCCCAGAAACTTC.